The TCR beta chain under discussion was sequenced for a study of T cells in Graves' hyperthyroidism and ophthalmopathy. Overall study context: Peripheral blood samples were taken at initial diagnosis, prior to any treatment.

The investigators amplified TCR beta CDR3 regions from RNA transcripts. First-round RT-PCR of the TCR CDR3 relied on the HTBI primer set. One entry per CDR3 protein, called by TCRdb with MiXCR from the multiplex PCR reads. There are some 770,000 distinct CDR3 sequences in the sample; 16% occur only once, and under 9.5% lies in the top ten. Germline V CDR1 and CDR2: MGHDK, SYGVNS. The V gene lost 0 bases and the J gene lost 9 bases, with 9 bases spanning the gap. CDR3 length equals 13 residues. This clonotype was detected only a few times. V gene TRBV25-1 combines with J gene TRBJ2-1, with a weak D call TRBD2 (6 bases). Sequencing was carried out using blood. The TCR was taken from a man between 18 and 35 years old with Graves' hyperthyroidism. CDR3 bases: TGTGCCAGCAGTGAATATTGGAGGGTTGAGCAGTTCTTC. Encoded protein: CASSEYWRVEQFF. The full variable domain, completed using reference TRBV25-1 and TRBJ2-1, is EADIYQTPRYLVIGTGKKITLECSQTMGHDKMYWYQQDPGMELHLIHYSYGVNSTEKGDLSSESTVSRIRTEHFPLTLESARPSHTSQYLCASSEYWRVEQFFGPGTRLTVL.